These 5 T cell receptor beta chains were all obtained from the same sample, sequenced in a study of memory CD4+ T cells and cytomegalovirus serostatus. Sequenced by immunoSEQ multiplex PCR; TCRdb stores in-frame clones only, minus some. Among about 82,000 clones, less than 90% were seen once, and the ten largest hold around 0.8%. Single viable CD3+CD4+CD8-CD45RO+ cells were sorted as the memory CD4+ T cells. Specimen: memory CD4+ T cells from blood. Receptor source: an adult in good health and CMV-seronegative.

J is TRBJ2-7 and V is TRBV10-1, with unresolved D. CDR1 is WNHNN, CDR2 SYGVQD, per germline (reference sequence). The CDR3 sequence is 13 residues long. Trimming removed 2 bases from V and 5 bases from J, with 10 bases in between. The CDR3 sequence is CASSEDRWDEQYF. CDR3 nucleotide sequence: TGCGCCAGCAGTGAGGACCGATGGGACGAGCAGTACTTC.

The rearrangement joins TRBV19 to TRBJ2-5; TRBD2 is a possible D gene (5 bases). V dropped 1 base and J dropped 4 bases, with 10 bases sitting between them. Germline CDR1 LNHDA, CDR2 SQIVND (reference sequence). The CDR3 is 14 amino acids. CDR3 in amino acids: CASSIVAGGETQYF. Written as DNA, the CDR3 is TGTGCCAGTAGTATAGTGGCCGGAGGAGAGACCCAGTACTTC.

The CDR3 spells CASSQGGVYGYTF. Here the CDR3 DNA reads TGTGCCAGCAGCCAAGGAGGGGTCTATGGCTACACCTTC. The V call is TRBV4-2, the J call TRBJ1-2; maybe TRBD1 (5 bases). The CDR3 length is 13 residues. Germline CDR1 and CDR2: LGHNA and YNFKEQ. V lost 1 base and J 4 bases, leaving 7 bases between the germline ends.

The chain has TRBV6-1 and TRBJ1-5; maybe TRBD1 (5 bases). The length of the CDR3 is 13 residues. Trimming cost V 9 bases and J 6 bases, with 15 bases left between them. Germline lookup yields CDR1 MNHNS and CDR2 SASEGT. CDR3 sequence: CASAFGGSQPQHF. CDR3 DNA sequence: TGTGCCAGTGCCTTTGGGGGAAGTCAGCCCCAGCATTTT.

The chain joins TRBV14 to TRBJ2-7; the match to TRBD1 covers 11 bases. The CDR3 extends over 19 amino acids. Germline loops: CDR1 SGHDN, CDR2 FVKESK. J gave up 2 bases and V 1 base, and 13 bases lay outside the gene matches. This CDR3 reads CASSQVFSLRTGGTYEQYF. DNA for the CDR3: TGTGCCAGCAGCCAAGTGTTTTCCCTTCGGACAGGGGGCACCTACGAGCAGTACTTC.